The 31 T cell receptor beta chains in this list originate from one sample, sequenced in a study of shared clonotypes between healthy human individuals. Data came from immunoSEQ multiplex PCR; TCRdb stores just in-frame clones and leaves some out. The sample includes about a million clones, approximately 70% seen only once; the top ten take approximately 1.5%. The sample taken for sequencing was memory CD4+ T cells sorted from blood. Subset given: CD45RA-negative fraction. The receptors were gathered from a young man in good health.

V gene TRBV5-1 combines with J gene TRBJ2-3, with TRBD1 matching 11 bases. Per the germline V gene, CDR1 is SGHRS and CDR2 is YFSETQ. V lost 7 bases to trimming and J lost 6 bases; unmatched junction nucleotides: 10. The CDR3 runs 15 residues. CDR3 residues: CASLQGTGGLDTQYF. In DNA, the CDR3 is TGCGCCAGCTTACAGGGGACAGGGGGTTTGGATACGCAGTATTTT.

This clone has only one observation. This chain connects TRBV10-3 to TRBJ2-7; a possible D gene is TRBD1 (6 bases). The CDR3 has 12 amino acids. Between the trimmed V and J ends, which lost 8 bases and 2 bases, there was a span of 10 bases. Germline CDR1 ENHRY, CDR2 SYGVKD. CDR3 sequence reads: CAIGNRAYEQYF. The CDR3 region has the DNA TGTGCCATCGGGAACAGGGCCTACGAGCAGTACTTC.

The chain recombines TRBV4-1 with TRBJ1-2; no clear D. With 1 base removed from V and 4 bases from J, the gap between germline ends came to 10 bases. In germline, CDR1 is MGHRA, CDR2 YSYEKL. The CDR3 length is 14 residues. CDR3 residues: CASSQGRQVYGYTF. The CDR3 DNA reads as TGCGCCAGCAGCCAAGGACGACAAGTCTATGGCTACACCTTC.

This clone turned up a few times. The chain carries TRBV5-1 and TRBJ1-5; unclear D gene. From germline, CDR1 is SGHRS and CDR2 YFSETQ. Trimming took off 5 bases at V and 3 bases at J, with 15 bases between the two ends. The CDR3 runs to 15 residues. This CDR3 is CASSLQFGDNQPQHF. Written as DNA, the CDR3 is TGCGCCAGCAGTCTTCAGTTCGGGGACAATCAGCCCCAGCATTTT.

This clone was seen more than once but under ten times. The genes are TRBV5-1 and TRBJ1-6; 7 bases match TRBD1. CDR1 and CDR2 (germline): SGHRS, YFSETQ. This CDR3 comprises 16 residues. Unmatched junction bases numbered 2, after V lost 0 bases and J lost 2 bases. As DNA, the CDR3 is TGCGCCAGCAGCTTGGAGGGGGCGGCCTATAATTCACCCCTCCACTTT. Translating it yields CASSLEGAAYNSPLHF.

V usage is TRBV30 and J usage is TRBJ1-4, with a possible D match to TRBD1 (6 bases). CDR1 is GTSNPN and CDR2 is SVGIG in the germline V gene (reference sequence). The CDR3 runs to 14 residues. Trimming cost V 4 bases and J 3 bases, with 12 bases left between them. CDR3: CAWTRGGPNEKLFF. The CDR3 DNA is TGTGCCTGGACTAGGGGGGGGCCTAATGAAAAACTGTTTTTT.

V and J are TRBV11-2 and TRBJ2-1; no firm D call. Germline V gene sequence: CDR1 SGHAT, CDR2 FQNNGV. V lost 1 base and J lost 8, with 9 bases in between. The CDR3 is 13 residues long. Written as DNA, the CDR3 is TGTGCCAGCAGCTTAGTCCGAGGCCATGAGCAGTTCTTC. Amino acids: CASSLVRGHEQFF.

The CDR3 here is CASSFSSDQPQHF. CDR3 coding DNA: TGTGCCAGCAGCTTCTCCAGCGATCAGCCCCAGCATTTT. The rearrangement joins TRBV5-5 to TRBJ1-5; no firm D call. The CDR3 loop spans 13 amino acids. Germline lookup yields CDR1 SGHKS and CDR2 YYEKEE (reference sequence). V was clipped by 2 bases and J by 5 bases, with 8 bases between them.

J is TRBJ1-1 and V is TRBV11-2, with D perhaps TRBD1 (5 bases). The V gene lost 5 bases and the J gene lost 0 bases, with 16 bases spanning the gap. The CDR3 is 16 residues long. Germline CDR1 is SGHAT and CDR2 is FQNNGV. This CDR3 reads CASSPRAGTVNTEAFF. In DNA, the CDR3 is TGTGCCAGCAGCCCTCGTGCCGGGACGGTGAACACTGAAGCTTTCTTT.

This clone was observed many times. The rearrangement links TRBV5-6 to TRBJ2-2; TRBD2 matches 10 bases. V lost 4 bases and J lost 2; bases outside the gene matches: 5. This CDR3 region has 16 residues. Germline V gene lookup returns CDR1 SGHDT and CDR2 YYEEEE. DNA of the CDR3: TGTGCCAGCAGCGAGAGCGGGAGGGTTAACACCGGGGAGCTGTTTTTT. Its translation is CASSESGRVNTGELFF.

The gene calls are TRBV28 and TRBJ1-4; TRBD1 matches at 7 bases. The CDR3 loop spans 16 amino acids. Germline-derived CDR1 and CDR2 are MDHEN and SYDVKM. V was clipped by 3 bases and J by 3 bases; unmatched bases: 7. CDR3: CASSLATGQANEKLFF. CDR3 sequence (DNA): TGTGCCAGCAGTTTGGCGACAGGGCAGGCTAATGAAAAACTGTTTTTT.

This clone has a handful of counts. The chain couples TRBV7-8 to TRBJ2-7; TRBD1 or TRBD2 may be the D gene (7 bases each). There are 13 residues in the CDR3. V was shortened by 5 bases and J by 7 bases, with 15 bases between the two germline ends. Germline V CDR1 and CDR2: SGHVS, FQNEAQ. CDR3 bases: TGTGCCAGCAGCCCAGGGGGGGGTCGGGAGCAGTACTTC. This encodes CASSPGGGREQYF.

The V gene is TRBV7-9, the J gene TRBJ2-2, with a tentative D call TRBD2 (5 bases). The V gene lost 4 bases and the J gene lost 5 bases, with 17 bases spanning the gap. Germline V lookup: CDR1 SEHNR, CDR2 FQNEAQ (reference sequence). The CDR3 runs 16 residues. The CDR3 region is CASSSRREPRTGELFF. CDR3 nucleotide sequence: TGTGCCAGCAGCTCTAGACGGGAACCTCGGACCGGGGAGCTGTTTTTT.

In its sample, this clone was seen once. The rearrangement links TRBV5-4 to TRBJ2-7; TRBD1 agrees at 7 bases. J lost 6 bases, V lost 3 bases, and 3 bases had no gene match. Germline-derived CDR1 and CDR2 are SGHNT and YYREEE (reference sequence). The length of the CDR3 is 12 residues. The CDR3 DNA reads as TGTGCCAGCAGCTCCAGGGGGATCGAGCAGTACTTC. Its protein product is CASSSRGIEQYF.

This clone was counted only a few times. This sequence joins TRBV27 and TRBJ2-7, with 10 positions matching TRBD2. Germline lookup yields CDR1 MNHEY and CDR2 SMNVEV (reference sequence). V lost 2 bases and J lost 6; bases outside the gene matches: 4. There are 14 residues in the CDR3. CDR3 bases: TGTGCCAGCAGTTTACTAGCGGGAGTAGGCGAGCAGTACTTC. Its translation: CASSLLAGVGEQYF.

V usage is TRBV7-2 and J usage is TRBJ2-5, with 11 positions matching TRBD2. V shed 5 bases and J 1 base; nucleotides not matched to a gene: 6. CDR1 is SGHTA and CDR2 is FQGNSA in the germline V gene. The CDR3 length is 16 residues. The DNA of the CDR3 is TGTGCCAGCAGCCCTCGACTAGCGGGGAGCCAAGAGACCCAGTACTTC. Its protein product is CASSPRLAGSQETQYF.

Concerning this clone itself: Additional DNA sequences in this sample encode the identical CDR3. The chain carries TRBV6-4 and TRBJ2-3; D is unclear. The CDR3 runs to 11 residues. Germline V gives CDR1 MRHNA, CDR2 SNTAGT. Trimming shortened V by 4 bases and J by 6 bases, and 5 bases separated the two germline ends. CDR3 nucleotides: TGTGCCAGCAGTGTAGGCGATACGCAGTATTTT. Translating it yields CASSVGDTQYF.

This chain joins TRBV6-5 and TRBJ2-1; TRBD1 matches at 8 bases. Germline CDR1 MNHEY, CDR2 SVGAGI. Trimming removed 8 bases from V and 8 bases from J; junction bases left unmatched: 2. This CDR3 region has 11 residues. The CDR3 region is CASRRGHEQFF. CDR3 sequence (DNA): TGTGCCAGCCGCAGGGGGCATGAGCAGTTCTTC.

This clone was found a few times. The chain uses TRBV7-2 and TRBJ2-7; 8 bases match TRBD1. The CDR3 contains 15 residues. Germline V gene sequence: CDR1 SGHTA, CDR2 FQGNSA. Germline trimming cut 1 base from V and 6 bases from J; bases unmatched to any gene: 8. CDR3 DNA: TGTGCCAGCAGCTTAGGAGGACAGGGCAGACGCGAGCAGTACTTC. Encoded protein: CASSLGGQGRREQYF.

The genes are TRBV28 and TRBJ2-7; D is uncertain. The CDR3 covers 15 residues. The germline V gene encodes CDR1 MDHEN and CDR2 SYDVKM. V was clipped by 1 base and J by 6 bases, with 16 bases between them. The CDR3 loop reads CASSLSRSILGEQYF. CDR3 sequence (DNA): TGTGCCAGCAGTTTATCCCGTTCCATCCTCGGCGAGCAGTACTTC. The full variable domain, in which reference TRBV28 and TRBJ2-7 provide the parts outside the CDR3, is DVKVTQSSRYLVKRTGEKVFLECVQDMDHENMFWYRQDPGLGLRLIYFSYDVKMKEKGDIPEGYSVSREKKERFSLILESASTNQTSMYLCASSLSRSILGEQYFGPGTRLTVT.

The rearrangement joins TRBV5-6 to TRBJ1-2, with D unresolved. CDR1 is SGHDT, CDR2 YYEEEE, per germline. The CDR3 contains 15 residues. V was pared by 0 bases and J by 2 bases, with 11 bases between. The CDR3, as DNA: TGTGCCAGCAGCTTGGCCTACGTGGGGAACTATGGCTACACCTTC. Encoded protein: CASSLAYVGNYGYTF.

The chain has TRBV5-4 and TRBJ2-7, with a possible D match to TRBD1 (5 bases). Trimming took 0 bases from V and 6 from J, leaving 16 bases between them. Per germline, CDR1 SGHNT and CDR2 YYREEE (reference sequence). The CDR3 contains 15 residues. The CDR3 DNA sequence: TGTGCCAGCAGCTTGGATGGGCAGGGTAGATCCGAGCAGTACTTC. This codes for CASSLDGQGRSEQYF.

Only one count was recorded for this clone. Other DNA sequences from this sample encode an identical CDR3 as well. CDR3 loop: CASSLVGQETQYF. CDR3 bases: TGCGCCAGCAGCTTGGTCGGCCAAGAGACCCAGTACTTC. The V gene is TRBV5-1, the J gene TRBJ2-5; no clear D gene. CDR1 and CDR2 (germline): SGHRS, YFSETQ. CDR3 length: 13 amino acids. Trimming removed 0 bases from V and 1 base from J, with 4 bases in between.

The chain's CDR3 is CASSFVDSSQNEAFF. CDR3 sequence (DNA): TGTGCCAGCAGCTTTGTAGACAGCTCCCAGAATGAAGCTTTCTTT. V usage is TRBV7-2 and J usage is TRBJ1-1; D might be TRBD1 (5 bases). Germline V lookup: CDR1 SGHTA, CDR2 FQGNSA. The CDR3 extends over 15 amino acids. Between the trimmed V and J ends, which lost 3 bases and 7 bases, there was a span of 18 bases. Complete variable domain (other parts from reference TRBV7-2 and TRBJ1-1): GAGVSQSPSNKVTEKGKDVELRCDPISGHTALYWYRQSLGQGLEFLIYFQGNSAPDKSGLPSDRFSAERTGGSVSTLTIQRTQQEDSAVYLCASSFVDSSQNEAFFGQGTRLTVV.

The rearrangement joins TRBV7-2 to TRBJ2-3, with 10 positions matching TRBD2. This CDR3 is 16 amino acids long. With 1 base clipped from V and 5 bases from J, the junction kept 6 bases outside the gene matches. The germline gives CDR1 SGHTA, CDR2 FQGNSA. The CDR3 coding sequence is TGTGCCAGCAGCTTAGGGGCTAGCGGGGGTCAAGATACGCAGTATTTT. This encodes CASSLGASGGQDTQYF. The full variable domain, its missing parts supplied by reference TRBV7-2 and TRBJ2-3, is GAGVSQSPSNKVTEKGKDVELRCDPISGHTALYWYRQSLGQGLEFLIYFQGNSAPDKSGLPSDRFSAERTGGSVSTLTIQRTQQEDSAVYLCASSLGASGGQDTQYFGPGTRLTVL.

This chain connects TRBV5-8 to TRBJ2-6, with D possibly TRBD1 on 5 matching bases. CDR1 and CDR2 (germline): SGHTS, YDEGEE. With 5 bases removed from V and 1 base from J, the gap between germline ends came to 16 bases. The CDR3 consists of 17 residues. The CDR3 spells CASSFSYQGSGANVLTF. In nucleotides, the CDR3 is TGTGCCAGCAGTTTTTCCTATCAGGGTTCTGGGGCCAACGTCCTGACTTTC.

The genes are TRBV2 and TRBJ2-5, with 13 bases aligning to TRBD2. Germline V gene lookup returns CDR1 SNHLY and CDR2 FYNNEI. V dropped 8 bases and J dropped 4; count of bases not matched to a gene: 7. The CDR3 spans 15 residues. CDR3 loop: CASQGLAGVRETQYF. The DNA of the CDR3 is TGTGCCAGCCAAGGACTAGCGGGAGTCAGAGAGACCCAGTACTTC.

This chain links TRBV2 with TRBJ2-1; D is uncertain. Germline V lookup: CDR1 SNHLY, CDR2 FYNNEI. The CDR3 is 15 amino acids. V was shortened by 2 bases and J by 0 bases, with 8 bases between the two germline ends. The CDR3: CASSERLASYNEQFF. CDR3 DNA: TGTGCCAGCAGTGAAAGGTTAGCCTCCTACAATGAGCAGTTCTTC.

V gene TRBV30 combines with J gene TRBJ1-3; D might be TRBD1 (5 bases). Germline V gene lookup returns CDR1 GTSNPN and CDR2 SVGIG (reference sequence). The CDR3 loop spans 14 amino acids. V was cut by 8 bases and J by 4 bases, with 18 bases left in between. The CDR3 nucleotides read TGTGCCCGAACGGTCGGCGGGGCCGGAAACACCATATATTTT. Encoded protein: CARTVGGAGNTIYF.

This rearrangement joins TRBV6-5 to TRBJ2-5; D uncertain. CDR3 length: 13 residues. Germline V gene sequence: CDR1 MNHEY, CDR2 SVGAGI. The V end was cut by 0 bases, the J end by 10 bases, with 12 bases between. CDR3 DNA sequence: TGTGCCAGCAGTTACTCGAAAGGGCGGTTCCAGTACTTC. As protein: CASSYSKGRFQYF.

The J gene is TRBJ2-7, the V gene TRBV28; D is perhaps TRBD2 (6 bases). V was pared by 6 bases and J by 0 bases, with 15 bases between. Germline V lookup: CDR1 MDHEN, CDR2 SYDVKM. This CDR3 has 15 amino acids. CDR3 nucleotides: TGTGCCAGCAGCCCAGCTAGCGTTTACTCCTACGAGCAGTACTTC. It yields the protein CASSPASVYSYEQYF.